The sequence of this TCR beta chain was determined in a study of control samples from healthy donors and cancer patients. J gave up 7 bases and V 6 bases, and 9 bases lay outside the gene matches. The germline CDR1 and CDR2 sequences are ENHRY and SYGVKD. This CDR3 has 14 amino acids. Assay: immunoSEQ multiplex PCR; the TCRdb copy retains only in-frame clones and omits some. The repertoire consists of 200,000 to 250,000 clones, with around 94% occurring once and the leading ten covering about 1.4%. Source material: blood. The chain combines TRBV10-3 with TRBJ1-2; 9 bases line up with TRBD1. The TCR originated in a man aged 45 to 65 in good health. CDR3 residues: CAISQLQGAFGYTF. The CDR3 region has the DNA TGTGCCATCAGCCAACTACAGGGGGCGTTTGGCTACACCTTC.